This T cell receptor (beta chain) was captured by sequencing in a study of response to subunit inactivated influenza vaccine. Study outcomes and limitations: Each seasonal influenza vaccination recruits few new T cells, the authors suggested.

CDR1 MNHEY and CDR2 SVGEGT come from the germline V gene. The CDR3 runs to 15 residues. V gave up 4 bases and J gave up 1 base, with 10 bases separating them. A remark on this clonotype: The antigen is unknown.

TCRdb re-derived calls from the RT-PCR reads in MiXCR, one entry per CDR3 protein. The table lists 540,000 or so distinct CDR3 sequences, roughly 13% of them singletons. Source: PBMCs from blood, taken more than 35 days after vaccination. This sequence originates from a man aged 45-60 years who received an inactivated influenza vaccine. The V call is TRBV6-2 or TRBV6-3, the J call TRBJ2-2; maybe TRBD1 (6 bases). CDR3 sequence: CASSFPGVNTGELFF. For the CDR3, the DNA is TGTGCCAGCAGTTTCCCAGGGGTGAACACCGGGGAGCTGTTTTTT.